What follows describes a single TCR beta chain. Its binding antigen is unknown. There are no base qualities to consult, and no much larger clone falls within one base. This sample is drawn from a study of cytomegalovirus exposure and HLA in healthy donors (dated by TCRdb to about 2017). About the full investigation: An earlier analysis of a few hundred of the donors reported around 280 Gb of sequence data and about 120 million unique TCR beta sequences obtained from about 179 million T cells. To decide whether each TCR beta V gene segment behaved as functional or pseudogenic, an earlier analysis of some 600 of the donors relied on high-throughput TCR beta sequencing. The study aimed to test whether signatures of past pathogen exposure could be identified by cataloging public T cell receptors. The number of typed donors differed by locus: about 620-640 for A, B, C, DRB1 and DQB1; some 500 for DQA1; over 600 for DPA1; and some 470 for DPB1. Among 300 to 450 genotyped donors of the cohort, an average of approximately 240,000 unique TCR beta nucleotide sequences were sequenced per donor, around a sixth of them non-productive. In addition to the first cohort of approximately 650 subjects, a separate validation cohort of 120 different subjects was used. A later analysis re-examined previously published TCR beta repertoires from more than 650 donors and added high-resolution HLA genotyping to investigate patterns of TCR occurrence. Approximately 300 gigabases of sequencing data and around 80 million unique TCR sequences made up an early release that covered fewer than 650 HLA-typed donors. Among the roughly 400 genotyped donors, under 90% belonged to the genetic ancestry cluster associated with self-reported Caucasian donors. To predict cytomegalovirus infection status, the study combined high-throughput TCR immunosequencing, statistical association of individual TCRs with disease status, and machine learning. The study profiled the T cell repertoires of approximately 700 subjects by immunosequencing and related them to cytomegalovirus serostatus. HLA typing included class I and class II loci at four-digit resolution. Donor age, sex, ethnicity and CMV serostatus were collected together with the repertoire data. A later genetic analysis used genome-wide SNP genotypes for about 60% of the roughly 670 donors, treating that subset as a discovery cohort. Every discovery cohort repertoire had been produced on one sequencing platform. In the later analysis, no new phenotypic data were used to find candidate immune exposures; instead, reliance was placed on TCR beta sequences and their occurrence across donors. About 5 DR-DQ haplotypes were handled as single units for association and clustering, since linkage in the cohort was strong.

In total, roughly 670 healthy bone marrow donors made up the cohort. All cohort members were sampled while nominally healthy, although unrecorded immune exposures were likely present. The donor was CMV seropositive and was included in the group of almost 300 seropositive cohort members. A peripheral blood sample was provided by each donor, and peripheral blood mononuclear cells were used for TCR beta sequencing. Genomic DNA was extracted from the blood cell samples with the Qiagen DNeasy Blood Extraction Kit. The germline V gene sets CDR1 to SGHDT and CDR2 to YYEEEE. The CDR3 has 14 amino acids, counting the end cysteine and phenylalanine. Only CDR3 DNA is held: 42 bases, read in frame from base 1. The germline V and J ends show losses of 2 bases and 10 bases respectively, and no gene match explains 8 bases of the junction. The library was generated by the immunoSEQ multiplex PCR assay. The multiplex PCR relied on a mix of 60 forward primers for TCR Vbeta segments and 13 reverse primers for TCR Jbeta segments. The CDR3 region of rearranged TCR beta genes was amplified from genomic DNA by a multiplex PCR assay. The Illumina HiSeq System was used to sequence the amplified TCR beta libraries as 87-base-pair reads. The study's processing was this. Across the 700 or so repertoires, a later analysis counted 80 million or so unique TCR beta chains, around 11 million of which were shared by at least two donors. Raw reads were error-corrected and collapsed into unique sequences by a nearest-neighbor algorithm in which closely related sequences were merged to remove PCR and sequencing errors. Alignment of CDR3 sequences to IMGT reference sequences was used to assign V, D and J gene segments. For a sequence to be retained, a match of at least six nucleotides to both a V gene segment and a J gene segment was required. Rearrangements were classified as productive when the CDR3 lacked stop codons and remained in frame with V and J, and all other rearrangements were classified as non-productive. Following IMGT convention, CDR3 was defined as the stretch from the second conserved V-encoded cysteine up to the conserved J-encoded phenylalanine. The earlier analysis of about 640 of the donors excluded any sequence lacking an unambiguous match to a single V gene segment. An earlier analysis of 587 of the donors called V segments functional above 56.7% productive rearrangements and segregating when the between-donor standard deviation exceeded 5%. A statistical classification framework was developed to diagnose cytomegalovirus status using the catalog of TCR beta chain sequences. V and J gene assignment, in a later analysis, came from comparing TCR nucleotide sequences with IMGT/GENE-DB human TR gene sequences. Using the TCRdist pipeline, a later analysis assigned CDR3 sequences along with most-parsimonious VDJ recombination scenarios. A later analysis defined each TCR beta chain by its CDR3 amino acid sequence plus V-gene family, and excluded reads lacking a unique V-gene family. In a later analysis, fewer than 600 highly shared, low-generation-probability nucleotide sequences were removed to address suspected cross-contamination and a sequencing artifact. A later analysis calculated a clonal expansion index for each public chain from normalized within-repertoire ranks of inferred template counts. Generation probabilities in a later analysis came from a VDJ recombination model fitted to out-of-frame rearrangements, and those results were checked against IGoR. In a later analysis, hypergeometric tests were used to score TCR-TCR, TCR-HLA and TCR-CMV co-occurrence, with a repertoire-size bias correction applied to TCR pairs. A later analysis estimated false discovery rates by permuting HLA or CMV assignments 20 times. In a later analysis, co-occurring TCRs were grouped with DBSCAN, and TCRdist sequence similarity was added when clustering was performed within HLA-allele-positive subsets. Repertoires with fewer than 30,000 or more than 120,000 public chains, plus five repertoires with anomalous nucleotide sharing, were excluded from co-occurrence clustering. The table was pulled from immuneACCESS by TCRdb, which kept in-frame rearrangements only. Such tables lose some clones; where checked, under half of the loss comes from unresolved V genes, and the rest has no known cause. D and trimming come from the DNA, and the V and J calls and clone size come from that table. The sample includes roughly 260,000 clones, with around four fifths observed a single time. The ten biggest clones cover roughly 2% of the sample.

Beyond this particular receptor, the publication reports: A later analysis reported that several top co-occurrence clusters appeared linked to parvovirus B19, influenza, CMV and Epstein-Barr virus. V-gene and J-gene trimming of TCR beta chains was associated with a missense DCLRE1C variant in a later genetic analysis, and the association was replicated in an independent cohort. In both the original and validation cohorts, the classifier was reported to diagnose cytomegalovirus status with high specificity and sensitivity. A cluster of highly shared sequence variants was judged likely to represent a technical artifact of the sequencing pipeline. At a false discovery rate of 0.05, a later analysis linked some 18,000 TCR beta sequences to specific HLA alleles. According to a later analysis, TCR association rates differed among HLA loci, with DRB1 alleles showing the most associated TCRs and HLA-C alleles showing the fewest. According to a later analysis, most CMV-associated TCR beta chains appeared to be HLA-restricted, and the HLA associations seemed to be driven largely by CMV exposure. Most TCR sequences were seen in very few donors, while some public TCRs were found in many individuals. According to a later genetic analysis, donors in an Asian-associated ancestry cluster had fewer N-insertions in productive TCRs than the approximately 630-donor mean. The cohort was sequenced for TCR beta chains only, and without alpha or paired-chain data the features that could be detected were limited. Because counts were too low, roughly 18 rarely observed V segments, including chromosome 9 orphons, were left out of the earlier analysis of several hundred of the donors. In a later analysis, HLA-associated TCR beta chains were found to be more clonally expanded and to have lower generation probabilities than equally common non-associated chains. A further reported finding was that TCR beta sequences accurately predicted the HLA-A and HLA-B alleles for most subjects in the first cohort. CMV serostatus was the only immune exposure information available for the cohort. The authors suggested that the approach could potentially be extended to other disease states and immunological phenotypes. Broadly in line with IMGT annotations, most TCR beta V segments showed up in productive rearrangements about 90% or about 30% of the time in an earlier analysis of approximately 640 of the donors. Because HLA typing was unavailable for some donors at each locus, only the typed subset was used in association tests. Sequencing depth was assumed to be roughly uniform across donors in the presence/absence analyses, though that assumption may not hold. Some IMGT-functional V segments, including TRBV6-2 and TRBV6-3, could not be told apart with the 87-base-pair reads, so those segments were excluded. Assigning TCR associations to individual alleles was difficult when HLA alleles, especially DR and DQ, strongly co-occurred. In the study, approximately 160 TCR beta chains were listed as associated with cytomegalovirus. Correlated functional status among segregating V segments might reflect linkage disequilibrium, but an unknown experimental factor could not be ruled out. A few of the identified cytomegalovirus-associated TCR beta chains were confirmed in vitro to be specific for cytomegalovirus antigens.

The TCR originated in a woman between 35 and 50 years old in good health and CMV-seropositive. This sequence uses TRBV5-6 and TRBJ1-3, and TRBD1 matches 8 of the central bases. Sequenced input: PBMCs. The CDR3 protein sequence reads: CASSFEDRVGTIYF. The nucleotide sequence is given as TGTGCCAGCAGCTTTGAGGACAGGGTCGGAACCATATATTTT.